Below are 13 T cell receptor beta chains sequenced from a single sample in a study of cytomegalovirus exposure and HLA in healthy donors. PCR amplification relied on 60 Vbeta primers (plus 13 Jbeta primers). Assay: immunoSEQ multiplex PCR; the TCRdb copy retains only in-frame clones and omits some. The sample holds about 190,000 clones, roughly 76% seen once. Sequenced: PBMCs. These receptor sequences come from a woman aged 25 to 45 in good health and CMV-seropositive.

V and J are TRBV5-1 and TRBJ2-7, with TRBD2 matching over 12 bases. CDR1 is SGHRS and CDR2 is YFSETQ in the germline V gene. The CDR3 is 16 amino acids. V gave up 1 base and J gave up 7 bases; unmatched junction bases: 9. CDR3 amino acids: CASSLPSSGGAEEQYF. Written as DNA, the CDR3 is TGCGCCAGCAGCTTGCCGTCTAGCGGGGGGGCCGAAGAGCAGTACTTC.

The chain links TRBV7-9 to TRBJ2-5, with TRBD2 identical over 7 bases. From germline, CDR1 is SEHNR and CDR2 FQNEAQ (reference sequence). The CDR3 has 15 residues. Germline trimming cut 1 base from V and 2 bases from J; bases unmatched to any gene: 4. In nucleotides, the CDR3 is TGTGCCAGCAGCTTAGTATCGGGGGGACAAGAGACCCAGTACTTC. Its protein is CASSLVSGGQETQYF.

The CDR3 region is CASSPDVRGSSGAFF. The CDR3, as DNA: TGTGCCAGCTCACCAGACGTCAGGGGATCAAGTGGAGCTTTCTTT. This sequence joins TRBV18 and TRBJ1-1, with a weak D call TRBD1 (6 bases). CDR1 and CDR2 from the germline V gene are KGHSH and LQKENI. The length of the CDR3 is 15 residues. V was cut by 2 bases and J by 10 bases, with 20 bases left in between.

The rearrangement uses TRBV29-1 and TRBJ2-1; D gene ambiguous. CDR1 is SQVTM and CDR2 is ANQGSEA in the germline V gene. CDR3 length: 14 amino acids. Trimming pared 7 bases from V and 7 bases from J, leaving 20 bases between. The CDR3 DNA reads TGCAGCGCTACTCGATCGGTCGCCTGGAATGAGCAGTTCTTC. It encodes CSATRSVAWNEQFF.

This chain connects TRBV28 to TRBJ1-5; 8 nucleotides match TRBD1. There are 15 residues in the CDR3. From germline, CDR1 is MDHEN and CDR2 SYDVKM. V gave up 3 bases and J gave up 6 bases; unmatched junction bases: 7. The CDR3 here is CASSFPRGQGQPQHF. The CDR3 DNA reads as TGTGCCAGCAGTTTCCCCAGGGGGCAGGGTCAGCCCCAGCATTTT.

V usage is TRBV6-5 and J usage is TRBJ1-4; D might be TRBD1 (6 bases). The CDR3 runs 15 residues. V lost 0 bases to trimming and J lost 7 bases, with 12 bases between them. CDR1 and CDR2 from the germline V gene are MNHEY and SVGAGI. The CDR3, as DNA: TGTGCCAGCAGTTACTCGTGGGGGGGCGGTGAAAAACTGTTTTTT. Its protein is CASSYSWGGGEKLFF.

This rearrangement joins TRBV7-2 to TRBJ2-1; 13 bases are shared with TRBD2. This CDR3 is 15 amino acids long. V was pared by 4 bases and J by 6 bases, with 3 bases of the junction left unmatched. The germline gives CDR1 SGHTA, CDR2 FQGNSA. The CDR3 loop reads CASSSTSGGLNEQFF. The CDR3 DNA follows: TGTGCCAGCAGCTCGACTAGCGGGGGGCTCAATGAGCAGTTCTTC.

The rearrangement uses TRBV9 and TRBJ2-1; D is unclear. Germline V gene sequence: CDR1 SGDLS, CDR2 YYNGEE. V lost 0 bases to trimming and J lost 8 bases, with 15 bases between them. This CDR3 is built from 15 residues. In DNA form, the CDR3 reads TGTGCCAGCAGCGTAGAAGGTTGGTGGAGTGATGAGCAGTTCTTC. It specifies CASSVEGWWSDEQFF.

The chain has TRBV4-2 and TRBJ2-3; the match to TRBD1 covers 7 bases. V was clipped by 2 bases and J by 1 base; unmatched bases: 6. This CDR3 contains 16 residues. Germline V gives CDR1 LGHNA, CDR2 YNFKEQ. The DNA for the CDR3 is TGTGCCAGCAGCCAAACCAGGGGGTGGGGCACAGATACGCAGTATTTT. Its translation: CASSQTRGWGTDTQYF.

The chain has TRBV29-1 and TRBJ2-1; no definite D call. Per germline, CDR1 SQVTM and CDR2 ANQGSEA. The CDR3 loop spans 14 amino acids. V lost 5 bases and J 0 bases, leaving 11 bases between the germline ends. The CDR3 is CSVSATGSYNEQFF. The DNA of the CDR3 is TGCAGCGTTTCAGCGACGGGCTCCTACAATGAGCAGTTCTTC.

V gene TRBV9 combines with J gene TRBJ1-1; 10 nucleotides align to TRBD1. V lost 4 bases, J lost 4 bases, and 10 bases stayed unmatched. The CDR3 consists of 16 residues. CDR1 SGDLS and CDR2 YYNGEE come from the germline V gene. The CDR3, as DNA: TGTGCCAGCAGCCCAACCCCCAGGACAGGGGGCACTGAAGCTTTCTTT. This sequence encodes CASSPTPRTGGTEAFF.

The rearrangement uses TRBV6-6 and TRBJ2-1; D perhaps matches TRBD2 (6 bases). This CDR3 region has 16 residues. Germline V gene data show CDR1 as MNHNY and CDR2 as SVGAGI (reference sequence). V gave up 7 bases and J gave up 0 bases, with 16 bases separating them. The CDR3 DNA follows: TGTGCCAGCACCGGGGGACGGCTCAACTCCTACAATGAGCAGTTCTTC. As protein: CASTGGRLNSYNEQFF.

The chain employs TRBV29-1 and TRBJ2-1; 10 bases agree with TRBD2. This CDR3 region has 17 residues. Germline lookup yields CDR1 SQVTM and CDR2 ANQGSEA. Trimming removed 7 bases from V and 2 bases from J; junction bases left unmatched: 14. In DNA form, the CDR3 reads TGCAGCGCCCGAGGGTCTAGCGGGAGAGGGGCCTACAATGAGCAGTTCTTC. This encodes CSARGSSGRGAYNEQFF.